These T cell receptor beta chains were read from a single sample in a study of OX40 agonist ivuxolimab in advanced cancers. The repertoire was sequenced with immunoSEQ multiplex PCR; TCRdb's copy has only in-frame clones and lacks some. The profile shows around 40,000 clones, about 80% of them singletons. The specimen was CD4+ or CD8+ T cells sorted from blood, collected in a trial of the OX40 agonist ivuxolimab. These receptors all come from an adult with an advanced solid tumor such as melanoma, head and neck, liver or kidney cancer. The CDR3 runs from the conserved cysteine through the conserved F or W. The D gene is left open where the match is weak. Part of the rows lack a size; the others show once, few, many or a class for expanded clones.

>.|TRBJ2-7|TRBV4-2|TRBD2
CASSQLGLAAGHEQYF
TGTGCCAGCAGCCAGTTGGGACTAGCGGCGGGCCACGAGCAGTACTTC
>.|TRBJ2-1|TRBV7-2|TRBD2
CASSSLAGTDNEQFF
TGTGCCAGCAGCTCCCTAGCGGGAACGGACAATGAGCAGTTCTTC
>.|TRBJ1-1|TRBV7-2|TRBD1
CASSRRQGLNTEAFF
TGTGCCAGCAGCCGCCGACAGGGACTGAACACTGAAGCTTTCTTT
>.|TRBJ2-5|TRBV12-5|.
CASGLRQGLETQYF
TGTGCTAGTGGTCTACGACAGGGACTAGAGACCCAGTACTTC
>.|TRBJ2-3|TRBV7-3|TRBD2
CASSLTPAGGPGNTQYF
TGTGCCAGCAGCTTAACTCCCGCGGGGGGGCCGGGGAATACGCAGTATTTT
>.|TRBJ1-2|TRBV28|TRBD1
CASSWGQNHGYTF
TGTGCCAGCAGCTGGGGACAGAACCATGGCTACACCTTC
>.|TRBJ2-3|TRBV7-6|.
CASRAGGTDTQYF
TGTGCCAGCAGGGCGGGTGGCACAGATACGCAGTATTTT
>.|TRBJ2-3|TRBV4-1|.
CASSIEWGATSSTDTQYF
TGCGCCAGCAGCATAGAGTGGGGGGCGACGTCTAGCACAGATACGCAGTATTTT
>.|TRBJ1-5|TRBV28|.
CASGSRGSSNQPQHF
TGTGCCAGCGGCTCCCGGGGCAGTAGCAATCAGCCCCAGCATTTT
>.|TRBJ2-1|TRBV6-6|.
CASSFGGGSTNEQFF
TGTGCCAGCAGTTTTGGGGGCGGGAGCACTAATGAGCAGTTCTTC
>.|TRBJ2-7|TRBV9|TRBD1
CASSIAWDSSYEQYF
TGTGCCAGCAGCATCGCCTGGGACAGCTCCTACGAGCAGTACTTC
>.|TRBJ2-3|TRBV2|TRBD1
CASDFQGAGDTQYF
TGTGCCAGCGACTTCCAGGGGGCAGGAGATACGCAGTATTTT
>.|TRBJ2-2|TRBV27|.
CASSPRTSGLSRELFF
TGTGCCAGCAGTCCTCGGACATCCGGGCTGAGCCGGGAGCTGTTTTTT
>.|TRBJ2-5|TRBV5-1|.
CASSRSLGGRQETQYF
TGCGCCAGCAGCCGTTCCCTGGGGGGGCGGCAAGAGACCCAGTACTTC
>medium-sized|TRBJ1-2|TRBV2|.
CASSEYRGYTF
TGTGCCAGCAGTGAATACAGGGGCTACACCTTC
>.|TRBJ1-6|TRBV6-1|.
CAYRGEGESSPLHF
TGTGCCTACCGCGGGGAGGGAGAATCCTCACCCCTCCACTTT
>.|TRBJ2-3|TRBV5-1|TRBD2
CASSLFGSGGTDTQYF
TGCGCCAGCAGCTTGTTCGGCTCCGGGGGGACAGATACGCAGTATTTT
>.|TRBJ2-1|TRBV28|TRBD2
CASSPPGAAGNEQFF
TGTGCCAGCAGTCCCCCCGGGGCAGCGGGAAATGAGCAGTTCTTC
>.|TRBJ2-5|TRBV7-9|.
CASSHMRREETQYF
TGTGCCAGCAGCCATATGAGACGGGAAGAGACCCAGTACTTC
>.|TRBJ2-7|TRBV18|TRBD1
CASSPGTGGAYEQYF
TGTGCCAGCTCACCCGGGACAGGGGGGGCCTACGAGCAGTACTTC
>.|TRBJ2-1|TRBV11-3|.
CASSPGYAAREGEQFF
TGTGCCAGCAGCCCTGGGTATGCGGCCCGGGAAGGGGAGCAGTTCTTC
>few|TRBJ1-5|TRBV11-2|.
CASSLSRSQPQHF
TGTGCCAGCAGCTTATCGAGAAGTCAGCCCCAGCATTTT
>.|TRBJ1-1|TRBV5-1|.
CASSLARGPAGTEAFF
TGCGCCAGCAGCTTGGCGCGAGGGCCGGCAGGCACTGAAGCTTTCTTT
>once|TRBJ1-1|TRBV7-8|.
CASSLRVITEAFF
TGTGCCAGCAGCTTACGAGTTATCACTGAAGCTTTCTTT
>.|TRBJ1-3|TRBV6-6|.
CASHSRGNTIYF
TGTGCCAGCCACAGCCGTGGAAACACCATATATTTT
>few|TRBJ2-5|TRBV7-2|TRBD1
CASSTQGALETQYF
TGTGCCAGCAGCACACAGGGGGCATTGGAGACCCAGTACTTC
>.|TRBJ2-2|TRBV7-3|.
CASSLSYTGELFF
TGTGCCAGCAGCTTATCCTACACCGGGGAGCTGTTTTTT
>.|TRBJ2-7|TRBV9|TRBD1
CASSLGQVTLEQYF
TGTGCCAGCAGCCTCGGACAGGTAACCCTCGAGCAGTACTTC
>.|TRBJ1-2|TRBV5-5|TRBD1
CASSAATRGNYGYTF
TGTGCCAGCAGCGCTGCAACCAGGGGGAACTATGGCTACACCTTC
>.|TRBJ2-5|TRBV5-4|.
CASSLQGKETQYF
TGTGCCAGCAGCTTGCAGGGGAAAGAGACCCAGTACTTC
>once|TRBJ2-4|TRBV5-1|TRBD1
CASSLQGDGGNIQYF
TGCGCCAGCAGCTTACAGGGGGATGGTGGAAACATTCAGTACTTC
>.|TRBJ2-5|TRBV14|TRBD1
CASSQDSRWTGEYQETQYF
TGTGCCAGCAGCCAAGATTCCCGTTGGACAGGCGAGTACCAAGAGACCCAGTACTTC
>.|TRBJ1-2|TRBV6-5|.
CASSWSGNYGYTF
TGTGCCAGCAGTTGGTCGGGGAACTATGGCTACACCTTC
>.|TRBJ1-1|TRBV2|.
CASSLGQNTEAFF
TGTGCCAGCAGTCTTGGACAGAACACTGAAGCTTTCTTT
>.|TRBJ2-7|TRBV5-1|.
CASSLGLDTYEQYF
TGCGCCAGCAGCTTGGGTCTAGACACCTACGAGCAGTACTTC
>.|TRBJ1-3|TRBV20-1|.
CSARHGNTIYF
TGCAGTGCTAGACACGGAAACACCATATATTTT
>.|TRBJ2-1|TRBV4-3|.
CASSRWGSYNEQFF
TGCGCCAGCAGCAGGTGGGGCTCCTACAATGAGCAGTTCTTC
>.|TRBJ1-1|TRBV18|.
CASSPGRTEAFF
TGTGCCAGCTCACCAGGAAGGACTGAAGCTTTCTTT
>.|TRBJ2-1|TRBV19|TRBD1
CASRNTGVNEQFF
TGTGCCAGTAGGAATACAGGGGTTAATGAGCAGTTCTTC
>.|TRBJ2-7|TRBV7-9|TRBD1
CASSLVGGRRDEQYF
TGTGCCAGCAGCTTAGTAGGGGGCCGGAGAGACGAGCAGTACTTC
>.|TRBJ2-3|TRBV9|.
CASSVVHGRSTDTQYF
TGTGCCAGCAGCGTAGTACACGGGAGAAGCACAGATACGCAGTATTTT